Listed below are T cell receptor beta chains from one sample, sequenced in a study of OX40 agonist ivuxolimab in advanced cancers. Clones were read by immunoSEQ multiplex PCR, and TCRdb kept only the in-frame ones, dropping some. The sample gives about 63,000 clones, approximately 90% of which show up once; about 10% is in the top ten. The specimen comprised CD4+ or CD8+ T cells sorted from blood, sampled in a trial of the OX40 agonist ivuxolimab. All receptors come from an adult with an advanced solid tumor such as melanoma, head and neck, liver or kidney cancer. Each CDR3 is given with its conserved first and last residue. D genes are given only for firm matches. Only part of the rows carry a size: once, few, many, or a class if the clone is expanded.

v_call	d_call	clone_size	j_call	cdr3_nt	cdr3_aa
TRBV2	TRBD1	.	TRBJ2-1	TGTGCCACCGCCCCCGGGACAGTCTACAATGAGCAGTTCTTC	CATAPGTVYNEQFF
TRBV7-2	.	.	TRBJ1-6	TGTGCCAGCAGCACAAACAGGGATTCACCCCTCCACTTT	CASSTNRDSPLHF
TRBV18	.	.	TRBJ2-2	TGTGCCAGCTCACCAATGGCCCAGGGGAACACCGGGGAGCTGTTTTTT	CASSPMAQGNTGELFF
TRBV25-1	TRBD2	.	TRBJ2-3	TGTGCCAGCAGTGAGGCGGGGGGGGTAGATACGCAGTATTTT	CASSEAGGVDTQYF
TRBV28	.	few	TRBJ1-5	TGTGCCAGCAGTCCACGGACGGATCTCGGGCCCCAGCATTTT	CASSPRTDLGPQHF
TRBV18	.	.	TRBJ1-2	TGTGCCAGCTCCATCGCCTCCATCAGAGCTTCAGCTAACTATGGCTACACCTTC	CASSIASIRASANYGYTF
TRBV19	.	.	TRBJ1-5	TGTGCCAGTACCCTCGGAGGGAATAGCAATCAGCCCCAGCATTTT	CASTLGGNSNQPQHF
TRBV6-5	TRBD2	.	TRBJ2-7	TGTGCCAGCAGTCCGGCCGGGACTAACTCCTACGAGCAGTACTTC	CASSPAGTNSYEQYF
TRBV27	TRBD1	.	TRBJ1-2	TGTGCCAGCAGTCTTTATTGGACAGGGGGATCTAACTATGGCTACACCTTC	CASSLYWTGGSNYGYTF
TRBV5-6	.	.	TRBJ1-2	TGTGCCAGCAGCTCGGGGAGGGGCGGGGTTGATGGCTACACCTTC	CASSSGRGGVDGYTF
TRBV2	TRBD1	.	TRBJ2-5	TGTGCCAGCATTAGGGACAGGGACGAGACCCAGTACTTC	CASIRDRDETQYF
TRBV6-5	TRBD1	.	TRBJ2-7	TGTGCCAGCAGTCTCACAGGGGGCGGATACGAGCAGTACTTC	CASSLTGGGYEQYF
TRBV19	.	.	TRBJ2-6	TGTGCCAGTAGTCCCGGGACATCCTTCTCTGGGGCCAACGTCCTGACTTTC	CASSPGTSFSGANVLTF
TRBV6-5	.	once	TRBJ1-5	TGTGCCAGCAAAGCAGGGTATAGCAATCAGCCCCAGCATTTT	CASKAGYSNQPQHF
TRBV19	.	.	TRBJ2-5	TGTGCCAGTAGTGGGGGCCTTCAAGAGACCCAGTACTTC	CASSGGLQETQYF
TRBV28	TRBD1	.	TRBJ2-3	TGTGCCAGCAGCCCAGCGACAGGGTTGACAAATACGCAGTATTTT	CASSPATGLTNTQYF
TRBV18	TRBD1	.	TRBJ1-5	TGTGCCAGCTCACCCGACAGGGCGGCCCAGCATTTT	CASSPDRAAQHF
TRBV2	TRBD1	.	TRBJ2-7	TGTGCCAGCCGGGACAGTTTAGGAGAGCAGTACTTC	CASRDSLGEQYF
TRBV15	.	.	TRBJ1-1	TGTGCCACCAGTAAGGGTGGAACGCCGGGGACCACTGAAGCTTTCTTT	CATSKGGTPGTTEAFF
TRBV10-3	.	.	TRBJ1-5	TGTGCCATCAGTCAGGGAGACAATCAGCCCCAGCATTTT	CAISQGDNQPQHF
TRBV7-9	TRBD1	few	TRBJ1-3	TGTGCCAGCAGCTTAAACAGGGGGCTCGAGGGAAACACCATATATTTT	CASSLNRGLEGNTIYF
TRBV15	.	.	TRBJ1-1	TGTGCCACCAGCTTCGTCCTGAACACTGAAGCTTTCTTT	CATSFVLNTEAFF
TRBV5-1	TRBD2	.	TRBJ2-3	TGCGCCAGCAGCCTATTACTAGCGGGAGCAGCAGATACGCAGTATTTT	CASSLLLAGAADTQYF
TRBV10-3	TRBD1	.	TRBJ1-2	TGTGCCATCAGGACAGGGCCCCTTTATGGCTACACCTTC	CAIRTGPLYGYTF
TRBV6-5	.	.	TRBJ2-5	TGTGCCAGCAGTTACTCTCTAGAGGGGGGGCGAGAGACCCAGTACTTC	CASSYSLEGGRETQYF
TRBV11-1	.	.	TRBJ1-2	TGTGCCAGCAGCTTCGGCCCGTCCTTCGGCTACACCTTC	CASSFGPSFGYTF
TRBV5-1	.	once	TRBJ2-7	TGCGCCAGCAGCCCGATGATAGGGGGGTCCTCTTTCTACGAGCAGTACTTC	CASSPMIGGSSFYEQYF
TRBV6-1	TRBD1	many	TRBJ1-3	TGTGCCAGCAGTGAACTCAGGGGGCCTGGAAACACCATATATTTT	CASSELRGPGNTIYF
TRBV5-1	TRBD1	.	TRBJ1-2	TGCGCCAGCAGCCCGGCCCAGGGGGGAGGCTACACCTTC	CASSPAQGGGYTF
TRBV7-9	TRBD1	.	TRBJ1-1	TGTGCCAGCAGCTGGACAGGTCTCACTGAAGCTTTCTTT	CASSWTGLTEAFF
TRBV5-1	TRBD1	.	TRBJ2-7	TGCGCCAGCAAAGCATCTGGGACAGCCTACGAGCAGTACTTC	CASKASGTAYEQYF
TRBV5-1	.	.	TRBJ1-2	TGCGCCAGCAGCTTAACAGACGGAGATGGCTACACCTTC	CASSLTDGDGYTF
TRBV28	.	.	TRBJ2-1	TGTGCCAGCAAAACAGGATCCTACAATGAGCAGTTCTTC	CASKTGSYNEQFF
TRBV6-5	TRBD1	.	TRBJ1-2	TGTGCCAGCAGTACTCGACAGGGACGAGAGGATGGCTACACCTTC	CASSTRQGREDGYTF
TRBV6-1	TRBD1	.	TRBJ1-3	TGTGCCAGCAGTGAAGCCGGGAGGGGGCAGGTGAACACCATATATTTT	CASSEAGRGQVNTIYF
TRBV28	.	.	TRBJ2-3	TGTGCCAGCAGTCGGTCCACCCAGTATTTT	CASSRSTQYF
TRBV15	.	.	TRBJ1-2	TGTGCCACCAGCAGAGATCTTAGTGGGTTTGGCTATGGCTACACCTTC	CATSRDLSGFGYGYTF
TRBV19	.	few	TRBJ1-2	TGTGCCAGTAGTATGTCCGGCTATGGCTACACCTTC	CASSMSGYGYTF
TRBV28	TRBD1	.	TRBJ1-2	TGTGCCAGCATTTCACTGGGGCAGGGGGAACATAGCTACACCTTC	CASISLGQGEHSYTF
TRBV29-1	.	.	TRBJ1-1	TGCAGCGTTGAGGGGGGGGTATTGGACACTGAAGCTTTCTTT	CSVEGGVLDTEAFF
TRBV5-1	TRBD2	.	TRBJ2-1	TGCGCCAGCAGCAAAGGGACTACTTACAATGAGCAGTTCTTC	CASSKGTTYNEQFF
TRBV15	.	.	TRBJ1-1	TGTGCCACCAGCAGAGCGGCAGGTATGAACACTGAAGCTTTCTTT	CATSRAAGMNTEAFF
TRBV5-5	.	once	TRBJ2-1	TGTGCCAGCAGCTTACGGCCAAACTACAATGAGCAGTTCTTC	CASSLRPNYNEQFF
TRBV5-1	.	.	TRBJ2-5	TGCGCCAGCAGCTTGGTACCAGGGGGGGAGACCCAGTACTTC	CASSLVPGGETQYF
TRBV2	.	.	TRBJ2-7	TGTGCCAGCAGTGAAGCGCGTAGGGAGCAGTACTTC	CASSEARREQYF
TRBV4-1	.	.	TRBJ1-2	TGCGCCAGCAGCCAATCTGGGACACTTAACTATGGCTACACCTTC	CASSQSGTLNYGYTF
TRBV28	.	.	TRBJ2-3	TGTGCCAGCAGCCCCTTTTCTGGACCCACAGATACGCAGTATTTT	CASSPFSGPTDTQYF
TRBV29-1	.	once	TRBJ2-1	TGCAGCGTTGAACCCATACTAGAAGGTGAGCAGTTCTTC	CSVEPILEGEQFF
TRBV6-1	.	.	TRBJ1-5	TGTGCCAGCAGTGAAGGTTCATCGCCAAATCAGCCCCAGCATTTT	CASSEGSSPNQPQHF
TRBV6-6	.	.	TRBJ2-7	TGTGCCAGCAGTCCCGGGACAAGGGAGGACGAGCAGTACTTC	CASSPGTREDEQYF
TRBV5-1	.	.	TRBJ2-7	TGCGCCAGCAGCTTGGTGGGAGGCTTGGCCTACGAGCAGTACTTC	CASSLVGGLAYEQYF
TRBV18	TRBD1	.	TRBJ1-1	TGTGCCAGCTCACCAACAGGGGCGGACACTGAAGCTTTCTTT	CASSPTGADTEAFF
TRBV7-6	.	.	TRBJ1-4	TGTGCCAGCAGCGTTGGGGGGATTGATGAAAAACTGTTTTTT	CASSVGGIDEKLFF